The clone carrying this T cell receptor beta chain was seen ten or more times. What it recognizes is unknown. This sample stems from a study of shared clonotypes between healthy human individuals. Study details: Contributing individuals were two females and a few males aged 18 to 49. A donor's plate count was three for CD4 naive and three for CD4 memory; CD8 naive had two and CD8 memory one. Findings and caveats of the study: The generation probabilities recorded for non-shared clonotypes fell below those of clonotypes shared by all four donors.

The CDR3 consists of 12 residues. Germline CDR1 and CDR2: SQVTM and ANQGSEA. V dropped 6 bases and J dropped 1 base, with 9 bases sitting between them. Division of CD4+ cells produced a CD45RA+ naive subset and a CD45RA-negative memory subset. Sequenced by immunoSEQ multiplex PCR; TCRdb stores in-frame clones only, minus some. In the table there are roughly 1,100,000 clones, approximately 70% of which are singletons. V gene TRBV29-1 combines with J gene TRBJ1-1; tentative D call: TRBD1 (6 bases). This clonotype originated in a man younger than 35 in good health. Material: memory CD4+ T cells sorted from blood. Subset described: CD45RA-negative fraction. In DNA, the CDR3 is TGCAGCGTAACACAGGGGAACACTGAAGCTTTCTTT. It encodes CSVTQGNTEAFF.